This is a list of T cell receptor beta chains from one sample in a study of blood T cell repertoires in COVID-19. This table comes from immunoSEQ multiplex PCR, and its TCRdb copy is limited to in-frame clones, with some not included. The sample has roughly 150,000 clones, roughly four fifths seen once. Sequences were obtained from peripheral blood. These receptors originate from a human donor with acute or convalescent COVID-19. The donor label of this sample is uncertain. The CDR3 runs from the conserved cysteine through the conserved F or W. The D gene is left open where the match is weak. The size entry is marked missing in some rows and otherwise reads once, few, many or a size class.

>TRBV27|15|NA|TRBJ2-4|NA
CASKGNGRAKNIQYF
TGTGCCAGCAAGGGTAATGGGAGGGCCAAAAACATTCAGTACTTC
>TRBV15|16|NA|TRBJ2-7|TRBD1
CATSRGQVPLKDEQYF
TGTGCCACCAGCAGGGGACAGGTCCCCTTGAAGGACGAGCAGTACTTC
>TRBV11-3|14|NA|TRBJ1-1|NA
CASSLDRGNTEAFF
TGTGCCAGCAGCTTAGATAGGGGGAACACTGAAGCTTTCTTT
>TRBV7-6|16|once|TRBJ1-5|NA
CASSLAPDRRNQPQHF
TGTGCCAGCAGCTTAGCACCCGACAGGCGCAATCAGCCCCAGCATTTT
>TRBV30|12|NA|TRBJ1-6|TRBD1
CAWGRGNSPLHF
TGTGCCTGGGGCAGGGGGAATTCACCCCTCCACTTT
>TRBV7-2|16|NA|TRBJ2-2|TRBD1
CASSISTGVGTGELFF
TGTGCCAGCAGCATATCGACAGGGGTAGGCACCGGGGAGCTGTTTTTT
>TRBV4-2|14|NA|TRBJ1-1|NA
CASSQEQEGTEAFF
TGTGCCAGCAGCCAAGAACAGGAAGGGACTGAAGCTTTCTTT
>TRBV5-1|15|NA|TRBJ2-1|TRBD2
CASSGGLAVNNEQFF
TGCGCCAGCAGCGGGGGACTAGCGGTAAACAATGAGCAGTTCTTC
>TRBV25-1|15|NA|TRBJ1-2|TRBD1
CASSDSIDRGLGYTF
TGTGCCAGCAGTGATTCTATCGACAGGGGGCTTGGCTACACCTTC
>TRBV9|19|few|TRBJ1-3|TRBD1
CASSVGVQGALGSGNTIYF
TGTGCCAGCAGCGTAGGGGTACAGGGGGCATTGGGCTCTGGAAACACCATATATTTT
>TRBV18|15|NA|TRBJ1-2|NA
CASSPQTGLNYGYTF
TGTGCCAGCTCACCACAGACAGGACTGAACTATGGCTACACCTTC
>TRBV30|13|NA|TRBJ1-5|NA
CAWRSEVNQPQHF
TGTGCCTGGAGATCAGAAGTCAATCAGCCCCAGCATTTT
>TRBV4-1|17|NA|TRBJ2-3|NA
CASSQGMAPYSTDTQYF
TGCGCCAGCAGCCAAGGAATGGCACCTTATAGCACAGATACGCAGTATTTT
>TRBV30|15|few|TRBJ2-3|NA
CAWDRSLAGTDTQYF
TGTGCCTGGGACCGAAGTTTGGCAGGGACAGATACGCAGTATTTT
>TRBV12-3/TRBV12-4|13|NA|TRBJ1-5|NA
CASRVTENQPQHF
TGTGCCAGCAGGGTGACAGAGAATCAGCCCCAGCATTTT
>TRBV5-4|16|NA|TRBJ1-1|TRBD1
CASRRTGGLLNTEAFF
TGTGCCAGCAGGAGGACAGGGGGCCTATTGAACACTGAAGCTTTCTTT
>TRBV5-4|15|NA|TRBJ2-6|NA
CASSFLENGANVLTF
TGTGCCAGCAGCTTCCTAGAAAATGGGGCCAACGTCCTGACTTTC
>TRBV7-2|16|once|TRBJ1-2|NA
CASSQSDRDIRYGYTF
TGTGCCAGCAGCCAATCGGACCGGGACATCCGCTATGGCTACACCTTC
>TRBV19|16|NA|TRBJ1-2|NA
CASTNGFGVLNYGYTF
TGTGCCAGTACCAACGGTTTCGGTGTTCTTAACTATGGCTACACCTTC
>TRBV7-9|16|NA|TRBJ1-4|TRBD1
CASSLTGQGHNEKLFF
TGTGCCAGCAGCTTGACGGGACAGGGGCATAATGAAAAACTGTTTTTT
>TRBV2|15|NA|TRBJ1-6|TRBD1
CASSPTGGALSPLHF
TGTGCCAGCAGCCCGACAGGGGGCGCTTTGTCACCCCTCCACTTT
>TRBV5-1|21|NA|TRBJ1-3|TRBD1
CASFTSSKGQGHSNTGNTIYF
TGCGCCAGCTTTACAAGCTCGAAAGGACAGGGCCATTCTAATACGGGAAACACCATATATTTT
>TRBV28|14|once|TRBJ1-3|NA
CASSPGQIGNTIYF
TGTGCCAGCAGCCCAGGACAGATTGGAAACACCATATATTTT
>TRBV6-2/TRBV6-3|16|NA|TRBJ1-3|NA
CTSSYGRANSGNTIYF
TGTACCAGCAGTTACGGCAGGGCCAACTCTGGAAACACCATATATTTT
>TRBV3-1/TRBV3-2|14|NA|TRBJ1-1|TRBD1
CASSHRDRVTEAFF
TGTGCCAGCAGCCACCGGGACAGGGTCACTGAAGCTTTCTTT
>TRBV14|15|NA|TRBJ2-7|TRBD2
CASRLSGLAPYEQYF
TGTGCCAGCAGACTAAGTGGACTAGCGCCCTACGAGCAGTACTTC
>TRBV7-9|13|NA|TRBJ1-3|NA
CASSQGERNTIYF
TGTGCCAGCAGTCAGGGTGAGAGAAACACCATATATTTT
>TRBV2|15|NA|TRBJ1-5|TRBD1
CASSLQTGRNQPQHF
TGTGCCAGCAGTCTACAGACAGGGCGCAATCAGCCCCAGCATTTT
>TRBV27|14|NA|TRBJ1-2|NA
CASGSTGSAYGYTF
TGTGCCAGCGGATCAACAGGTTCCGCCTATGGCTACACCTTC
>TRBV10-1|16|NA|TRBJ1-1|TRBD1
CASSELHRGPEGEAFF
TGCGCCAGCAGTGAGCTTCACAGGGGGCCCGAGGGTGAAGCTTTCTTT
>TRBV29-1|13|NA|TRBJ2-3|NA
CSANRGSTDTQYF
TGCAGCGCCAACAGAGGGAGCACAGATACGCAGTATTTT
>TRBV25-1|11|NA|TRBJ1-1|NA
CASSDEVVAFF
TGTGCCAGCAGTGACGAGGTTGTAGCTTTCTTT
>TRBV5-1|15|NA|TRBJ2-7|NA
CASSLDGGNTYEQYF
TGCGCCAGCAGCTTGGATGGGGGCAACACCTACGAGCAGTACTTC
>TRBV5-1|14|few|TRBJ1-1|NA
CASSFRIGGTEAFF
TGCGCCAGCAGCTTCCGGATAGGGGGCACTGAAGCTTTCTTT
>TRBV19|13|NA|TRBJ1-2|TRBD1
CATRWGQEDGYTF
TGTGCCACTAGGTGGGGACAGGAAGATGGCTACACCTTC
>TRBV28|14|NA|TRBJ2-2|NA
CASSPPGISGELFF
TGTGCCAGCAGTCCTCCGGGAATATCCGGGGAGCTGTTTTTT
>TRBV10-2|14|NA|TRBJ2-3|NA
CASSDWGSEDTQYF
TGCGCCAGCAGTGATTGGGGTAGCGAAGATACGCAGTATTTT
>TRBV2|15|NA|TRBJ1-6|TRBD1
CASSAPRGQVSTLHF
TGTGCCAGCAGTGCCCCCCGGGGACAGGTATCGACCCTCCACTTT
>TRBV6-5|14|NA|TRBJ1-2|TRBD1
CATRGGTGTWGYTF
TGTGCCACCCGGGGGGGGACAGGGACCTGGGGCTACACCTTC
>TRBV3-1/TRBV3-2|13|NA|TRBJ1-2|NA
CASSQGRGRGYTF
TGTGCCAGCAGCCAAGGGCGGGGCCGGGGCTACACCTTC
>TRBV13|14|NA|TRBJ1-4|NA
CASSSRSSPKKLFF
TGTGCCAGCAGCTCCCGGTCAAGTCCCAAAAAACTGTTTTTT
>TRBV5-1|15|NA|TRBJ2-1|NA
CASSLSGTGGWEQFF
TGCGCCAGCAGCTTGTCCGGGACTGGTGGATGGGAGCAGTTCTTC
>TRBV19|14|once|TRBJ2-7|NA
CASTRQTGPYEQYF
TGTGCCAGTACCCGACAGACAGGTCCCTACGAGCAGTACTTC
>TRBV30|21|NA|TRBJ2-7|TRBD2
CAWTLSGVGFGRAGGASGQYF
TGTGCCTGGACCCTCTCCGGCGTTGGTTTCGGGCGAGCGGGGGGGGCCTCTGGGCAGTACTTC
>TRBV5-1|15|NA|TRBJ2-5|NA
CASSLVTGAGETQYF
TGCGCCAGCAGCTTGGTTACTGGGGCAGGGGAGACCCAGTACTTC
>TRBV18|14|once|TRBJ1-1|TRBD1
CASSPQDRGGGAFF
TGTGCCAGCTCACCACAAGACAGGGGAGGTGGGGCTTTCTTT
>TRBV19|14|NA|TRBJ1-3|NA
CASSIEEGGNTIYF
TGTGCCAGTAGTATAGAGGAGGGTGGAAACACCATATATTTT
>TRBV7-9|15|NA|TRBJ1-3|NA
CASSLVVGSGNTIYF
TGTGCCAGCAGCTTAGTAGTCGGCTCTGGAAACACCATATATTTT
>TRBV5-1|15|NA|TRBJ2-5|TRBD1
CASSALGQNQETQYF
TGCGCCAGCAGCGCCCTGGGACAGAACCAAGAGACCCAGTACTTC
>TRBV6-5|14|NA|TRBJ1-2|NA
CASEGGGLGYGYTF
TGTGCCAGCGAAGGCGGGGGGCTAGGCTATGGCTACACCTTC
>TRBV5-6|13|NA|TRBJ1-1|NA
CASSLFSQSEAFF
TGTGCCAGCAGCTTGTTCTCCCAGTCGGAAGCTTTCTTT
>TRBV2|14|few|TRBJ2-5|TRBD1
CASSATGVAETQYF
TGTGCCAGCAGTGCCACAGGGGTGGCAGAGACCCAGTACTTC
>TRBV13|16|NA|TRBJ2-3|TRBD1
CASSLVGQGFGDTQYF
TGTGCCAGCAGCTTAGTGGGACAGGGTTTTGGAGATACGCAGTATTTT
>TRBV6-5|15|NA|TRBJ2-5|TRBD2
CASQRPSGVEETQYF
TGTGCCAGCCAGAGGCCTAGCGGGGTCGAAGAGACCCAGTACTTC
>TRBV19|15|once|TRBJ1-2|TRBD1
CASSPVQGPRDGYTF
TGTGCCAGTAGTCCCGTACAGGGGCCCAGGGATGGCTACACCTTC
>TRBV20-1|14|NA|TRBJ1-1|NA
CSASEGNGNTEAFF
TGCAGTGCTAGTGAAGGGAACGGGAATACTGAAGCTTTCTTT
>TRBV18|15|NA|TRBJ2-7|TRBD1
CASSPPGQGTYEQYF
TGTGCCAGCTCACCACCGGGACAGGGGACTTACGAGCAGTACTTC
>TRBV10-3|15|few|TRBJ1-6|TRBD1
CAIGGTGDFNSPLHF
TGTGCCATCGGGGGGACAGGGGATTTTAACTCACCCCTCCACTTT
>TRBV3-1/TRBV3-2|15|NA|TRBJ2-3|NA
CASSQGNSHTDTQYF
TGTGCCAGCAGCCAAGGGAACAGCCACACAGATACGCAGTATTTT